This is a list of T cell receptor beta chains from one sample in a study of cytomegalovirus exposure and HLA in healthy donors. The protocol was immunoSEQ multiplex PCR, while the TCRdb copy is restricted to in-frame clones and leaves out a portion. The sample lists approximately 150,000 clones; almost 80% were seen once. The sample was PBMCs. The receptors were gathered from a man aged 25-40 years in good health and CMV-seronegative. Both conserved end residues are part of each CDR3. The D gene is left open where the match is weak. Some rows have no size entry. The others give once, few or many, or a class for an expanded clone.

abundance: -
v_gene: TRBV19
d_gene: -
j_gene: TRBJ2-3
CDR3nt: TGTGCCACCCATTGGACAGACACAGATACGCAGTATTTT
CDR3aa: CATHWTDTDTQYF

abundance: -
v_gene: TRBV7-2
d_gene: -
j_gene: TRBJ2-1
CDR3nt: TGTGCCAGCAGCTTAGAAACGCGGGCTAATGAGCAGTTCTTC
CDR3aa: CASSLETRANEQFF

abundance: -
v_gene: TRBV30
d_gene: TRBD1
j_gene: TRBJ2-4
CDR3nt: TGTGCCTGGGAGGGGGCGGGCCAAAACATTCAGTACTTC
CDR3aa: CAWEGAGQNIQYF

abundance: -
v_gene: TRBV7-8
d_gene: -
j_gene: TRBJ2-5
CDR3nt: TGTGCCAGCAGCTTAGGTACTAGCACCCGACGAAACGGCCAGTACTTC
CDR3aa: CASSLGTSTRRNGQYF

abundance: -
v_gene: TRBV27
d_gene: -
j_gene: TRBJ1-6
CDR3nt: TGTGCCAGCTCCCGGGTGGGTTCACCCCTCCACTTT
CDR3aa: CASSRVGSPLHF

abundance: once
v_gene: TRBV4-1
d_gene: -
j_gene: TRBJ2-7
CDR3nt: TGCGCCAGCAGCTATGACGGACAGAGCTCCTACGAGCAGTACTTC
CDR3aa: CASSYDGQSSYEQYF

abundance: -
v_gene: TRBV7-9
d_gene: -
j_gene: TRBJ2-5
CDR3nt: TGTGCCAGCAGCTTAGTTTGGGTTAGCGAGACCCAGTACTTC
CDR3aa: CASSLVWVSETQYF

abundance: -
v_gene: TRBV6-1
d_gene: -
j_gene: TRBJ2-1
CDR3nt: TGTGCCAGCAGTGTCGACAGCTTCTCCTACAATGAGCAGTTCTTC
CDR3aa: CASSVDSFSYNEQFF

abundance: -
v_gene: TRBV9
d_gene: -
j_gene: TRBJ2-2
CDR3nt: TGTGCCAGCAGCCCCCACCATGGGGAAGCGGGTAGTACCGGGGAGCTGTTTTTT
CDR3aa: CASSPHHGEAGSTGELFF

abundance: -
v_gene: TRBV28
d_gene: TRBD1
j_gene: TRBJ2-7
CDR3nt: TGTGCCAGCAGTCCCGGGGACAGCGCCGTATACTCCTACGAGCAGTACTTC
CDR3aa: CASSPGDSAVYSYEQYF

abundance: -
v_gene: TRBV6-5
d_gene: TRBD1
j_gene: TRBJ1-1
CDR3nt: TGTGCCAGCAGTTTTGACAGGGGCACTGAAGCTTTCTTT
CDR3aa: CASSFDRGTEAFF

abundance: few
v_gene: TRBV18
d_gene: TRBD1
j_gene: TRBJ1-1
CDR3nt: TGTGCCAGCTCACGTAACAGGGGATATGAGGTTGACACTGAAGCTTTCTTT
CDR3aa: CASSRNRGYEVDTEAFF

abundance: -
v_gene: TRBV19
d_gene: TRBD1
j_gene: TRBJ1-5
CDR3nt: TGTGCCAGTAGGCTGACCCCGACAGGGGTGGGGCAGCCCCAGCATTTT
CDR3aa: CASRLTPTGVGQPQHF

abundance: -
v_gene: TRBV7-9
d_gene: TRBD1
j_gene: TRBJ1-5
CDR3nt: TGTGCCAGCAGCTCACCGACAGGGGACAATCAGCCCCAGCATTTT
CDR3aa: CASSSPTGDNQPQHF

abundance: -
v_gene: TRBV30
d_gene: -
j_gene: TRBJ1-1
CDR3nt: TGTGCCTGGAGTGCCGGAGGTCGGGGTACTGAAGCTTTCTTT
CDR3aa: CAWSAGGRGTEAFF

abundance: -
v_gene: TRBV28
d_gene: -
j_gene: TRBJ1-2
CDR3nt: TGTGCCAGCAGCCCGTCCTATGGCTACACCTTC
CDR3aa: CASSPSYGYTF

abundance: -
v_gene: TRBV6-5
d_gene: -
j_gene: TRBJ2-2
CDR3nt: TGTGCCAGCGTCCCTAGTAGGGGGTCTACCGGGGAGCTGTTTTTT
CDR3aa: CASVPSRGSTGELFF

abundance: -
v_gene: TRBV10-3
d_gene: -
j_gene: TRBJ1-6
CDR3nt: TGTGCCATCAGACCCGGGGGGGGCGAGTTTTCACCCCTCCACTTT
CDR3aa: CAIRPGGGEFSPLHF

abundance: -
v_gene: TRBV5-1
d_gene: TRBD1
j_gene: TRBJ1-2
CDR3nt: TGCGCCAGCAGCCTTCCGGGACAGAGTAACTATGGCTACACCTTC
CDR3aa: CASSLPGQSNYGYTF

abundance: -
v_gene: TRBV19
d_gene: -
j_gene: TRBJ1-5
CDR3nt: TGTGCCAGTAGTATGGCGGCGAATCAGCCCCAGCATTTT
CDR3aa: CASSMAANQPQHF

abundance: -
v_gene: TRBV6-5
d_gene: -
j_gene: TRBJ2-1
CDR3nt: TGTGCCAGCAGTTTACACTCTAGAACTGAGCAGTTCTTC
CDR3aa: CASSLHSRTEQFF

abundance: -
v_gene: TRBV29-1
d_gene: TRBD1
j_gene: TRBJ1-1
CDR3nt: TGCAGCGTTGACCCGGGACAGTCGGCCAACTCTGAAGCTTTCTTT
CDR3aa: CSVDPGQSANSEAFF

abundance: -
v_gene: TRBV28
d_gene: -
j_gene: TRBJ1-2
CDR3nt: TGTGCCAGCAGTACTTTCGGAGCTAACTATGGCTACACCTTC
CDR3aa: CASSTFGANYGYTF

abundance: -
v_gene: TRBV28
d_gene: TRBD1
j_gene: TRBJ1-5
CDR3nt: TGTGCCAGCAGTATCTCCGGGACAGGGACCTATCAGCCCCAGCATTTT
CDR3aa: CASSISGTGTYQPQHF

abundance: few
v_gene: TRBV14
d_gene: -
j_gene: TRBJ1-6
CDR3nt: TGTGCCAGCAGCCAACGTTTAGCCTCGGACTCAAATTCACCCCTCCACTTT
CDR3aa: CASSQRLASDSNSPLHF

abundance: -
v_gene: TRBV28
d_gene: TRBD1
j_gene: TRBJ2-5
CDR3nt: TGTGCCAGCAGCGATACAGGGGGCGCACAAGAGACCCAGTACTTC
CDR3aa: CASSDTGGAQETQYF

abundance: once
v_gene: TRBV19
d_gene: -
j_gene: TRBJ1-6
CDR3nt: TGTGCCAGTAGTGGGCAGCAATATAATTCACCCCTCCACTTT
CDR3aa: CASSGQQYNSPLHF

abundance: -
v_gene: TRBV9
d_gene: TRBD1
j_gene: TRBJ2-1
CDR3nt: TGTGCCAGCAGCGTAGGAGGTTCTGAGACAGGGGCGAGATACAATGAGCAGTTCTTC
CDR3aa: CASSVGGSETGARYNEQFF

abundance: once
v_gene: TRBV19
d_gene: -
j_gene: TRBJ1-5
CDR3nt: TGTGCCAGTAGTGGCCAAGGGGCCGTGGGTCAGCCCCAGCATTTT
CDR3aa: CASSGQGAVGQPQHF

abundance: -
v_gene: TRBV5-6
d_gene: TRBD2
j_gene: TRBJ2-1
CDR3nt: TGTGCCAGCACCCCGGGACTAGCGGGAGTTAATGAGCAGTTCTTC
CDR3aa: CASTPGLAGVNEQFF

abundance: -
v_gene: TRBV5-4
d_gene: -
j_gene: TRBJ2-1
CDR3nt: TGTGCCAGCCTTACTGACTCCAGGGCAAATGAGCAGTTCTTC
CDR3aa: CASLTDSRANEQFF

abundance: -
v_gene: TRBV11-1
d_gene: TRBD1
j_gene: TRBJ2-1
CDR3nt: TGTGCCAGCAGTCCCGACAGGGGCCCGGGAAATGAGCAGTTCTTC
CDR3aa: CASSPDRGPGNEQFF

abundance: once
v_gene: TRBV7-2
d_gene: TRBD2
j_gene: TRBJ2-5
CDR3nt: TGTGCCAGCAGCTTAGGACTGGCGGGAGGGAGAGAGACCCAGTACTTC
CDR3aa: CASSLGLAGGRETQYF

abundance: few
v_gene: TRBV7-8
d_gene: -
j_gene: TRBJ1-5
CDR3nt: TGTGCCAGCAGCTCCTCTCCGGGTAGCAATCAGCCCCAGCATTTT
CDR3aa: CASSSSPGSNQPQHF

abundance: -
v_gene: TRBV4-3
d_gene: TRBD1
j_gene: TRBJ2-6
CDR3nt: TGCGCCAGCAGCCAAGATCCCCGAGACAGGGCTGGGGCCAACGTCCTGACTTTC
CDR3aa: CASSQDPRDRAGANVLTF

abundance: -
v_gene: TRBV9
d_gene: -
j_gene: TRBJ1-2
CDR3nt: TGTGCCAGCAGCGTAGTTGAGAGCGGCTACACCTTC
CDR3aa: CASSVVESGYTF

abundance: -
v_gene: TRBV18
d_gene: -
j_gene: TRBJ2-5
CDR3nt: TGTGCCAGCTCACAGGGAGCGGAGACGGGAGAGACCCAGTACTTC
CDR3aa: CASSQGAETGETQYF

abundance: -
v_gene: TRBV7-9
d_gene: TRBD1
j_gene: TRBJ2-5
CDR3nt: TGTGCCAGCAGCCCCCACGACAGGGTCCAAGAGACCCAGTACTTC
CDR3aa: CASSPHDRVQETQYF

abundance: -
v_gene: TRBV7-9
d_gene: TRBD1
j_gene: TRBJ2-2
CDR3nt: TGTGCCAGCAGCTTAGGGACAGGGGGAAACACCGGGGAGCTGTTTTTT
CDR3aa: CASSLGTGGNTGELFF

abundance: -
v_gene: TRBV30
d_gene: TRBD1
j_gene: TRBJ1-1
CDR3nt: TGTGCCTGGAGTAGGGGGCTTGAGAACACTGAAGCCTTCTTT
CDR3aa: CAWSRGLENTEAFF

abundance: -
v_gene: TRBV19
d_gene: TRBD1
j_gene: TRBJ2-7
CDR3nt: TGTGCCAGTAGTCCCCCGAGGACAGGGACATACGAGCAGTACTTC
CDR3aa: CASSPPRTGTYEQYF

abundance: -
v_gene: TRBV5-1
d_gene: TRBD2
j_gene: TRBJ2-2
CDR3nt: TGCGCCAGCAGCTTAAGTTGGGCGGGAGCCGGGGAGCTGTTTTTT
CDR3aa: CASSLSWAGAGELFF

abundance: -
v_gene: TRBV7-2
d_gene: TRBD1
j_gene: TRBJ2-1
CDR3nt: TGTGCCAGCAGACAGACAGGGGAGGTTGAGCAGTTCTTC
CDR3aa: CASRQTGEVEQFF

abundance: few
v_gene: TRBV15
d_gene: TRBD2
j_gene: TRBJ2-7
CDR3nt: TGTGCCACCAGCAGGACTAGCGGGATCCACGAGCAGTACTTC
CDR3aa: CATSRTSGIHEQYF